This TCR beta chain was retrieved from a study of identical twins. A universal primer site was created by template switching, with the cDNA bearing unique molecular identifiers. TCRdb itself ran the 5' RACE reads through MiXCR, one entry per CDR3 protein. Here the sample spans some 730,000 distinct CDR3 sequences, around a sixth being singletons. The V and J ends lost 2 bases and 10 bases, in that order; junction bases with no gene match: 3. Germline V gives CDR1 SGHTA, CDR2 FQGNSA. This CDR3 is 12 amino acids long. In addition, the sample was reused for a study of T cells expressing NK-cell markers. This second report adds: Five or six of the donors carried dominant NKG2C+ clonotypes that took up 1.0-7.0% of their CD8+ T cells.

The sequence derives from a young woman in good health. V and J are TRBV7-2 and TRBJ2-3; 7 bases are a match to TRBD2. Sequencing was done on a sample of PBMCs. Written as DNA, the CDR3 is TGTGCCAGCAGCTTACGGGGGGTGCCGCAGTATTTT. The encoded protein is CASSLRGVPQYF.